These 29 T cell receptor beta chains share one sample of origin, sequenced in a study of T cells in Graves' hyperthyroidism and ophthalmopathy. There were TCR beta CDR3 regions amplified from RNA transcripts. First-round RT-PCR with HTBI primers amplified the TCR CDR3 region. TCRdb analysed the multiplex PCR reads with MiXCR anew, one entry per CDR3 protein. The data hold under 350,000 distinct CDR3 sequences, with 15% to 20% observed a single time. Sequencing input: blood. These receptors all stem from a woman aged 45-65 years with Graves' hyperthyroidism.

This clonotype showed up just a few times. This chain's CDR3 is CSANSGRATDTQYF. Here the CDR3 DNA reads TGCAGTGCAAATAGCGGGAGGGCCACGGATACGCAGTATTTT. V gene TRBV20-1 combines with J gene TRBJ2-3; 11 bases are a match to TRBD2. V lost 6 bases to trimming and J lost 6 bases; unmatched junction nucleotides: 8. The CDR3 loop spans 14 amino acids. Germline lookup yields CDR1 DFQATT and CDR2 SNEGSKA (reference sequence).

The chain carries TRBV4-1 and TRBJ1-4, with D hard to call. Germline lookup yields CDR1 MGHRA and CDR2 YSYEKL. V lost 1 base to trimming and J lost 2 bases, with 8 bases between them. The CDR3 runs 15 residues. CDR3 residues: CASSQVGNTNEKLFF. DNA of the CDR3: TGCGCCAGCAGCCAAGTAGGGAACACTAATGAAAAACTGTTTTTT.

This clonotype was observed at least ten times. This chain links TRBV2 with TRBJ2-1; D ambiguous. The germline V gene encodes CDR1 SNHLY and CDR2 FYNNEI. Trimming shortened V by 4 bases and J by 8 bases, and 15 bases separated the two germline ends. This CDR3 comprises 14 residues. CDR3 coding DNA: TGTGCCAGCAGTGCCTACCCCTTGCGGTATGAGCAGTTCTTC. Encoded protein: CASSAYPLRYEQFF.

A few counts support this clonotype. V is TRBV13 and J is TRBJ1-1; 9 positions match TRBD1. Germline V lookup: CDR1 PRHDT, CDR2 FYEKMQ (reference sequence). The CDR3 contains 19 residues. V lost 5 bases and J lost 0; bases outside the gene matches: 16. CDR3 in DNA: TGTGCCAGCAGCCGCCCCGGGGGGACAGGGCTTATCATGAACACTGAAGCTTTCTTT. Translating it yields CASSRPGGTGLIMNTEAFF.

The rearrangement links TRBV5-5 to TRBJ1-2; D uncertain. CDR3 length equals 13 residues. Germline V gives CDR1 SGHKS, CDR2 YYEKEE (reference sequence). V was shortened by 4 bases and J by 4 bases, with 11 bases between the two germline ends. In nucleotides, the CDR3 is TGTGCCAGCAGCCTCAGGAAGGGCTATGGCTACACCTTC. Translation gives CASSLRKGYGYTF.

This clonotype was seen more than once but under ten times. This chain connects TRBV5-1 to TRBJ2-5; D may be TRBD1 or TRBD2 (6 bases each). Between the trimmed V and J ends, which lost 1 base and 2 bases, there was a span of 15 bases. CDR3 length equals 16 residues. Germline CDR1 and CDR2: SGHRS and YFSETQ. This CDR3 is CASSLTGGLTQETQYF. The CDR3 DNA sequence: TGCGCCAGCAGCTTGACCGGGGGCTTAACGCAAGAGACCCAGTACTTC.

There are many counts of this clonotype. The chain links TRBV7-2 to TRBJ2-5; D possibly corresponds to TRBD2 (7 bases). The germline gives CDR1 SGHTA, CDR2 FQGNSA. The CDR3 sequence is 11 residues long. Between the trimmed V and J ends, which lost 8 bases and 6 bases, there was a span of 10 bases. In DNA form, the CDR3 reads TGTGCCAGCTGGGGGGGGCAGACCCAGTACTTC. This encodes CASWGGQTQYF.

This clonotype was detected many times. The chain has TRBV12-3 or TRBV12-4 and TRBJ1-1; tentative D call: TRBD1 (6 bases). Trimming took 5 bases from V and 5 from J, leaving 15 bases between them. The CDR3 is made up of 14 amino acids. CDR3 sequence: CASSRGTGRTEAFF. CDR3 in DNA: TGTGCCAGCAGTCGGGGTACAGGGCGGACTGAAGCTTTCTTT.

About this clonotype itself: A clone one base away is much larger, so this may be a read error. The chain links TRBV30 to TRBJ2-5; D assignment may be TRBD1 or TRBD2 (6 bases each). This CDR3 contains 14 residues. Germline V gives CDR1 GTSNPN, CDR2 SVGIG (reference sequence). Trimming removed 2 bases from V and 3 bases from J, with 13 bases in between. The CDR3 DNA is TGTGCCTGGAGTTCGGGGGCTGTGAAAGAGACCCAGTACTTC. Its protein product is CAWSSGAVKETQYF.

This sequence joins TRBV6-2 or TRBV6-3 and TRBJ1-3; 11 bases line up with TRBD1. This CDR3 contains 17 residues. Germline-derived CDR1 and CDR2 are MNHEY and SVGEGT. Unmatched junction bases numbered 11, after V lost 6 bases and J lost 4 bases. For the CDR3, the DNA is TGTGCCAGCAGCCCTACTCGCGGGACAGGGGGAGGAAACACCATATATTTT. Protein sequence: CASSPTRGTGGGNTIYF.

This clonotype has more than one count but fewer than ten. V is TRBV5-5 and J is TRBJ2-4; D is undetermined. The CDR3 contains 15 residues. Trimming left V 4 bases short and J 5 bases short, with 16 bases between. Germline CDR1 and CDR2: SGHKS and YYEKEE (reference sequence). The CDR3 DNA is TGTGCCAGCAGCCGGACGGTCAACCGGGAAAACATTCAGTACTTC. Protein product: CASSRTVNRENIQYF.

This clonotype was detected ten times or more. V gene TRBV12-3 or TRBV12-4 combines with J gene TRBJ2-2; perhaps TRBD1 as D (6 bases). This CDR3 is built from 15 residues. The V gene lost 5 bases and the J gene lost 5 bases, with 15 bases spanning the gap. The CDR3 sequence: CASSAHTGPTGELFF. CDR3 sequence (DNA): TGTGCCAGCAGTGCTCACACAGGGCCTACCGGGGAGCTGTTTTTT.

This clonotype occurred a few times. The V gene is TRBV2, the J gene TRBJ2-3; D remains ambiguous. Germline V lookup: CDR1 SNHLY, CDR2 FYNNEI. This CDR3 region has 13 residues. V gave up 3 bases and J gave up 2 bases, with 6 bases separating them. The CDR3 region is CASSDDNTDTQYF. In DNA form, the CDR3 reads TGTGCCAGCAGTGACGACAACACAGATACGCAGTATTTT.

Many counts were recorded for this clonotype. The DNA of the CDR3 is TGTGCCAGCAGCTTTGTCAGAGACAGCAATACGCAGTATTTT. The encoded protein is CASSFVRDSNTQYF. V gene TRBV7-2 combines with J gene TRBJ2-3; D perhaps matches TRBD1 (5 bases). Deletions cut 3 bases from V and 7 bases from J, with 14 bases between. This CDR3 comprises 14 residues. Germline V gene sequence: CDR1 SGHTA, CDR2 FQGNSA.

This clonotype was seen repeatedly, ten times or more. The V call is TRBV18, the J call TRBJ1-5, with D unresolved. CDR1 KGHSH and CDR2 LQKENI come from the germline V gene. Trimming pared 6 bases from V and 3 bases from J, leaving 12 bases between. This CDR3 is built from 14 residues. The CDR3 sequence is CASSPGRTNQPQHF. CDR3 DNA sequence: TGTGCCAGCTCCCCGGGAAGAACCAATCAGCCCCAGCATTTT.

V usage is TRBV11-1 and J usage is TRBJ2-1; no clear D. This CDR3 is built from 16 residues. The ends were cut back, 5 bases at V and 0 bases at J, with 14 bases in the middle. Germline values: CDR1 SGHAT, CDR2 FQDESV (reference sequence). The CDR3 is CASSRTGGSSYNEQFF. The CDR3 DNA is TGTGCCAGCAGCCGAACGGGCGGAAGCTCCTACAATGAGCAGTTCTTC.

The rearrangement uses TRBV2 and TRBJ2-2; no definite D call. Germline loops: CDR1 SNHLY, CDR2 FYNNEI. There are 14 residues in the CDR3. V lost 7 bases and J lost 0, with 9 bases in between. CDR3 nucleotide sequence: TGTGCCAGCAAGTTTACCCCGAACACCGGGGAGCTGTTTTTT. Encoded protein: CASKFTPNTGELFF.

The rearrangement links TRBV12-5 to TRBJ2-2; TRBD1 matches 8 bases. The CDR3 runs 19 residues. Germline V gene lookup returns CDR1 LGHNT and CDR2 FRNRAP. V was clipped by 3 bases and J by 1 base; unmatched bases: 13. The DNA for the CDR3 is TGTGCTAGTGGTTTCTCCATCTGGAGTACAGGGGGGAACACCGGGGAGCTGTTTTTT. Its translation is CASGFSIWSTGGNTGELFF.

This clonotype was seen ten or more times. J is TRBJ1-1 and V is TRBV6-5; D remains ambiguous. V shed 0 bases and J shed 1 base, with 6 bases lying between them. In germline, CDR1 is MNHEY, CDR2 SVGAGI. The CDR3 spans 14 residues. The CDR3 loop is CASSYSKQNTEAFF. The CDR3 DNA reads TGTGCCAGCAGTTACTCGAAGCAGAACACTGAAGCTTTCTTT.

About this clonotype: Given a much more abundant clone one base away, this may be a read error. This chain uses TRBV7-9 with TRBJ2-7, with D possibly being TRBD2 (6 bases). Germline CDR1 and CDR2: SEHNR and FQNEAQ (reference sequence). The CDR3 covers 15 residues. The CDR3 sequence is CASGLGRPLSYEQYF. The DNA for the CDR3 is TGTGCCAGCGGCTTGGGGAGGCCTTTGTCCTACGAGCAGTACTTC.

The genes are TRBV2 and TRBJ2-1; 9 bases are shared with TRBD2. Trimming removed 8 bases from V and 2 bases from J; junction bases left unmatched: 4. The CDR3 runs to 14 residues. Germline V gene sequence: CDR1 SNHLY, CDR2 FYNNEI. In DNA form, the CDR3 reads TGTGCCAGCGGGACTAGCAGAGCCTACAATGAGCAGTTCTTC. Translated, it gives CASGTSRAYNEQFF. The complete variable domain, with remaining parts taken from reference TRBV2 and TRBJ2-1, reads EPEVTQTPSHQVTQMGQEVILRCVPISNHLYFYWYRQILGQKVEFLVSFYNNEISEKSEIFDDQFSVERPDGSNFTLKIRSTKLEDSAMYFCASGTSRAYNEQFFGPGTRLTVL.

This clonotype came up many times. The chain is built from TRBV24-1 and TRBJ2-1; D call uncertain. The CDR3 is 15 amino acids. The germline V and J ends were trimmed by 2 bases and 3 bases, with 10 bases remaining between them. Germline-derived CDR1 and CDR2 are KGHDR and SFDVKD. The CDR3 is CATSDSRRVYNEQFF. The CDR3 bases are TGTGCCACCAGTGATTCCCGCAGAGTCTACAATGAGCAGTTCTTC.

This chain joins TRBV25-1 and TRBJ2-7; perhaps TRBD1 as D (5 bases). Trimming stripped 7 bases from V and 3 bases from J, with 16 bases between. Germline V gene sequence: CDR1 MGHDK, CDR2 SYGVNS. The CDR3 is made up of 14 amino acids. The CDR3 loop reads CASIPRQTLYEQYV. The CDR3 DNA reads TGTGCCAGCATTCCCAGACAGACCCTCTACGAGCAGTACGTC.

This clonotype was observed at least ten times. This rearrangement joins TRBV7-3 to TRBJ2-3, with D unclear. Germline CDR1 reads SGHTA; CDR2 reads FQGTGA. CDR3 length: 14 amino acids. Trimming left V 5 bases short and J 5 bases short, with 14 bases between. The CDR3 DNA sequence: TGTGCCAGCAGCGACGACGGCGGTGGAGATACGCAGTATTTT. Translation gives CASSDDGGGDTQYF.

There are a few counts of this clonotype. J is TRBJ2-7 and V is TRBV13, with TRBD1 matching 7 bases. This CDR3 has 16 residues. Germline trimming cut 0 bases from V and 4 bases from J; bases unmatched to any gene: 9. Looked up from germline, CDR1 is PRHDT and CDR2 is FYEKMQ (reference sequence). CDR3: CASSLGSGQMIYEQYF. The DNA for the CDR3 is TGTGCCAGCAGCTTAGGTTCGGGACAGATGATATACGAGCAGTACTTC.

This clonotype occurred a few times. The V call is TRBV5-1, the J call TRBJ2-7; TRBD1 or TRBD2 may be the D gene (5 bases each). CDR1 SGHRS and CDR2 YFSETQ come from the germline V gene. The CDR3 consists of 15 residues. Trimming took 3 bases from V and 2 from J, leaving 15 bases between them. The CDR3 sequence is CASSSSSEGPYEQYF. CDR3 in DNA: TGCGCCAGCAGCTCTAGCTCCGAGGGGCCCTACGAGCAGTACTTC.

This clonotype was recorded at least ten times. V and J are TRBV28 and TRBJ1-6; D is undetermined. This CDR3 region has 16 residues. The V gene's germline CDR1 is MDHEN and CDR2 SYDVKM. Trimming shortened V by 2 bases and J by 10 bases, and 18 bases separated the two germline ends. CDR3 protein: CASSLRRWYPGSPLHF. CDR3 DNA sequence: TGTGCCAGCAGTTTAAGAAGGTGGTATCCAGGATCACCCCTCCACTTT.

The chain links TRBV7-9 to TRBJ2-7, with D possibly being TRBD2 (6 bases). V gave up 4 bases and J gave up 4 bases, with 20 bases separating them. The CDR3 extends over 16 amino acids. Germline CDR1 is SEHNR and CDR2 is FQNEAQ (reference sequence). The CDR3 loop reads CASSSRPGGPGYEQYF. The DNA for the CDR3 is TGTGCCAGCAGCTCCCGGCCCGGAGGGCCAGGATACGAGCAGTACTTC. Full variable domain (remainder filled in from reference TRBV7-9 and TRBJ2-7): DTGVSQNPRHKITKRGQNVTFRCDPISEHNRLYWYRQTLGQGPEFLTYFQNEAQLEKSRLLSDRFSAERPKGSFSTLEIQRTEQGDSAMYLCASSSRPGGPGYEQYFGPGTRLTVT.

The chain uses TRBV5-1 and TRBJ2-1; D possibly corresponds to TRBD1 (6 bases). CDR3 length: 15 amino acids. V was cut by 0 bases and J by 8 bases, with 15 bases left in between. CDR1 is SGHRS, CDR2 YFSETQ, per germline. The CDR3 reads CASSLGPGVNDEQFF. The CDR3 DNA is TGCGCCAGCAGCTTGGGCCCAGGGGTCAACGATGAGCAGTTCTTC.